This is a list of T cell receptor beta chains from one sample in a study of T cells after yellow fever vaccination. One entry per CDR3 protein results from TCRdb running MiXCR on the 5' RACE reads. Here the sample spans just under 600,000 distinct CDR3 sequences, about 13% being singletons. The specimen comprised PBMCs, sampled on the day of the yellow fever booster vaccination. These receptor sequences come from a man aged 25 to 40 who received the YFV17D yellow fever vaccine. The CDR3 runs from the conserved cysteine through the conserved F or W. D genes are given only for firm matches. Size values are once, few and many counts, or a class for expanded clones, and some rows have none.

TRBV4-3	NA	NA	TRBJ2-7	TGCGCCAGCAGCCAAGCTGTCTCGGAGACCTTTAATAAGCAGTACTTC	CASSQAVSETFNKQYF
TRBV7-2	few	NA	TRBJ2-1	TGTGCCAGCAGCTTAAGGGGGGCGGTTGAGCAGTTCTTC	CASSLRGAVEQFF
TRBV14	NA	NA	TRBJ2-2	TGTGCCAGCAGACCGGACGGACTTCCACCGGGGGAGCTGTTTTTT	CASRPDGLPPGELFF
TRBV4-3	NA	NA	TRBJ2-7	TGCGCCAGCAGCCAAGCTGCGGGCAATGTGTACGAGCAGTACTTC	CASSQAAGNVYEQYF
TRBV20-1	many	TRBD1	TRBJ2-2	TGCAGTGCTCTTGGGGGGACAGGGAACCGCGGGGAGCTGTTTTTT	CSALGGTGNRGELFF
TRBV15	NA	TRBD2	TRBJ2-4	TGTGCCACCAGCAGAGATGGGCTCGGGACTAGCGGTATCCTAGCCAAAAACATTCAGTACTTC	CATSRDGLGTSGILAKNIQYF
TRBV23-1	NA	NA	TRBJ1-4	TGCGCCAGCAGTAAAAACCGGGGTGTCGAAAGTGAAAAACTGTTTTTT	CASSKNRGVESEKLFF
TRBV4-3	NA	NA	TRBJ1-2	TGCGCCAGCAGCCAAGATCTTCTAAGGCTTGGCTACACCTTC	CASSQDLLRLGYTF
TRBV6-5	few	TRBD2	TRBJ2-7	TGTGCCAGCGGGCGGGGGGACGAGCAGTACTTC	CASGRGDEQYF
TRBV4-3	few	TRBD1	TRBJ2-3	TGCGCCAGCAGCCAAGACATAGGACAGGGGGCGTTAGATACGCAGTATTTT	CASSQDIGQGALDTQYF
TRBV5-5	few	TRBD1	TRBJ2-5	TGTGCCAGCAGCTTGGATGCAGGGGGTCAAGAGACCCAGTACTTC	CASSLDAGGQETQYF
TRBV7-2	NA	NA	TRBJ2-1	TGTGCCAGCAGCTTAGCGATAGGGGAGCAGTTCTTC	CASSLAIGEQFF
TRBV10-3	NA	TRBD2	TRBJ2-7	TGTGCCATTGGGACTAGCGGGAGTTGGGAGCAGTACTTC	CAIGTSGSWEQYF
TRBV10-2	NA	TRBD1	TRBJ2-7	TGCGCCAGCAGTGACTCCGTCGACAGGGCCTCCTACGAGCAGTACTTC	CASSDSVDRASYEQYF
TRBV27	NA	TRBD1	TRBJ2-7	TGTGCCAGCAGTTTATCCCACAGGGGTGCCGACGAGCAGTACTTC	CASSLSHRGADEQYF
TRBV5-1	few	NA	TRBJ2-5	TGCGCCAGCAGCGCCGCACTAGGCCACCAAGAGACCCAGTACTTC	CASSAALGHQETQYF
TRBV20-1	NA	NA	TRBJ2-4	TGCAGTGCTAGGGCCGAAAACATTCAGTACTTC	CSARAENIQYF
TRBV20-1	few	NA	TRBJ2-3	TGCAGTGCTAGTTCCAGGCGATCGAGCGGCCTGGGCGCAGATACGCAGTATTTT	CSASSRRSSGLGADTQYF
TRBV4-2	many	TRBD2	TRBJ2-3	TGTGCCAGCAGCCCAAGGACTAAGCGGGGCCCCACCAGCACAGATACGCAGTATTTT	CASSPRTKRGPTSTDTQYF
TRBV2	NA	NA	TRBJ1-5	TGTGCCAGCAGCCCCGGAGGGGGTAGCAATCAGCCCCAGCATTTT	CASSPGGGSNQPQHF
TRBV12-3/TRBV12-4	few	TRBD2	TRBJ2-1	TGTGCCAGCAGTCAGGTGGCGGGAGGGCCGATGTTTGAGCAGTTCTTC	CASSQVAGGPMFEQFF
TRBV19	NA	NA	TRBJ2-1	TGTGCCAGTGGTATGGTGGGGAGTTCCTACAATGAGCAGTTCTTC	CASGMVGSSYNEQFF
TRBV5-1	few	NA	TRBJ1-3	TGCGCCAGCAGCTTGGAAGGGTACTCGGTAAACACCATATATTTT	CASSLEGYSVNTIYF
TRBV10-3	few	NA	TRBJ2-4	TGTGCCATCAGTGAGTCGGGGGTCAGCAAAAACATTCAGTACTTC	CAISESGVSKNIQYF
TRBV5-1	many	NA	TRBJ2-7	TGCGCCAGCAGCTTGGATGGGGGAAGCTACTACGAGCAGTACTTC	CASSLDGGSYYEQYF